The 17 T cell receptor beta chains given below trace back to one sample, sequenced in a study of CD8 T cells in ankylosing spondylitis. TCRdb ran MiXCR on the 5' RACE reads and lists one entry per CDR3 protein. The data show some 120,000 distinct CDR3 sequences, with around 13% seen just once and 2.5% to 3% held by the top ten. Material for sequencing was blood, either unsorted or a sorted T cell fraction (not recorded which). These receptors were taken from a female donor with ankylosing spondylitis or in good health (not recorded which).

The rearrangement links TRBV12-3 or TRBV12-4 to TRBJ1-5; the D gene is possibly TRBD1 (5 bases). The ends were cut back, 0 bases at V and 9 bases at J, with 12 bases in the middle. This CDR3 has 14 residues. The CDR3 DNA follows: TGTGCCAGCAGTTTAGCGCTTTGGGGGGGGCCCCAGCATTTT. It translates to CASSLALWGGPQHF.

This clonotype came up a few times. This rearrangement joins TRBV7-9 to TRBJ1-2; D remains unclear. CDR1 and CDR2 from the germline V gene are SEHNR and FQNEAQ (reference sequence). Trimming shortened V by 5 bases and J by 2 bases, and 15 bases separated the two germline ends. This CDR3 is 15 amino acids long. The CDR3 region has the DNA TGTGCCAGCAGCCCCTATTTGGGCAGAAACTATGGCTACACCTTC. Translating it yields CASSPYLGRNYGYTF.

This chain links TRBV14 with TRBJ2-7, with 11 bases that match TRBD2. J was trimmed by 3 bases and V by 4 bases; bases with no gene match: 2. The CDR3 spans 14 residues. Germline CDR1 reads SGHDN; CDR2 reads FVKESK. The CDR3 coding sequence is TGTGCCAGCAGCCCGGGACTAGCGGACTACGAGCAGTACTTC. Residues: CASSPGLADYEQYF.

This clonotype was detected many times. The chain links TRBV5-6 to TRBJ2-1; D unclear. V dropped 4 bases and J dropped 3 bases, with 8 bases sitting between them. The CDR3 is made up of 13 amino acids. Germline V gene sequence: CDR1 SGHDT, CDR2 YYEEEE. The CDR3 DNA is TGTGCCAGCAGCCCCCCCGGCTACAATGAGCAGTTCTTC. Translating it yields CASSPPGYNEQFF.

This clonotype was recorded at least ten times. CDR3 in amino acids: CATSRVGEDTQYF. Written as DNA, the CDR3 is TGTGCCACCAGCAGAGTAGGAGAAGATACGCAGTATTTT. This rearrangement joins TRBV15 to TRBJ2-3; D ambiguous. The CDR3 has 13 residues. The V gene lost 1 base and the J gene lost 5 bases, with 7 bases spanning the gap. The germline V gene has CDR1 LNHNV and CDR2 YYDKDF (reference sequence).

This clonotype has a handful of counts. The CDR3 DNA reads TGTGCCAGCAGCTTAGCTGGTGGGGGAAAACTGTTTTTT. Encoded protein: CASSLAGGGKLFF. This rearrangement joins TRBV11-2 to TRBJ1-4; a possible D gene is TRBD1 (5 bases). From germline, CDR1 is SGHAT and CDR2 FQNNGV. V was shortened by 1 base and J by 10 bases, with 10 bases between the two germline ends. The length of the CDR3 is 13 residues.

This clonotype has at least ten counts. V is TRBV20-1 and J is TRBJ2-3; a weak D match, TRBD2 (5 bases). CDR3 length equals 16 residues. V dropped 0 bases and J dropped 2 bases, with 15 bases sitting between them. Germline CDR1 and CDR2: DFQATT and SNEGSKA (reference sequence). The CDR3 region has the DNA TGCAGTGCTAGAGATCCAAGCGGACGACCCACAGATACGCAGTATTTT. Translation gives CSARDPSGRPTDTQYF.

This clonotype appeared a few times. The CDR3 loop reads CASSQRGTSGLMGSYEQYF. CDR3 bases: TGTGCCAGCAGCCAAAGGGGGACTAGCGGGTTGATGGGCTCCTACGAGCAGTACTTC. The chain couples TRBV11-2 to TRBJ2-7; 12 bases map to TRBD2. The V gene's germline CDR1 is SGHAT and CDR2 FQNNGV. Unmatched junction bases numbered 14, after V lost 5 bases and J lost 0 bases. CDR3 size: 19 residues.

This clonotype was counted at least ten times. The chain combines TRBV5-1 with TRBJ2-2; 7 nucleotides line up with TRBD1. The V segment lost 6 bases and the J segment 4 bases; nucleotides outside the gene matches: 6. Looked up from germline, CDR1 is SGHRS and CDR2 is YFSETQ. CDR3 length: 14 residues. The CDR3 region is CASTRGQLTGELFF. The CDR3 nucleotides are TGCGCCAGCACCCGGGGACAGCTCACCGGGGAGCTGTTTTTT.

In this sample, this clonotype turned up a few times. The chain recombines TRBV18 with TRBJ1-1; tentative D call: TRBD1 (5 bases). CDR3 length: 10 residues. Deletions cut 3 bases from V and 9 bases from J, with 5 bases between. Germline V lookup: CDR1 KGHSH, CDR2 LQKENI. The DNA for the CDR3 is TGTGCCAGCTCACCGGGGCAAGCTTTCTTT. Its translation: CASSPGQAFF.

This clonotype was seen more than once but under ten times. V usage is TRBV5-1 and J usage is TRBJ2-1; D uncertain. The CDR3 is made up of 12 amino acids. The germline V and J ends were trimmed by 1 base and 7 bases, with 6 bases remaining between them. Per germline, CDR1 SGHRS and CDR2 YFSETQ. CDR3 DNA: TGCGCCAGCAGCTTGTTCGGGAATGAGCAGTTCTTC. Translating it yields CASSLFGNEQFF.

The CDR3 DNA reads TGTGCCAGCAGTCCAGGACTAGCGGGAGTATTTGAGACCCAGTACTTC. Translating gives CASSPGLAGVFETQYF. The chain links TRBV12-3 or TRBV12-4 to TRBJ2-5, with TRBD2 matching over 13 bases. The CDR3 is 16 amino acids. V shed 5 bases and J 5 bases; nucleotides not matched to a gene: 8.

The sample holds a few counts of this clonotype. The chain joins TRBV12-5 to TRBJ1-1; D not certain. The CDR3 loop spans 15 amino acids. The V gene lost 0 bases and the J gene lost 1 base, with 9 bases spanning the gap. Germline values: CDR1 LGHNT, CDR2 FRNRAP. The CDR3 DNA reads as TGTGCTAGTGGTTTGGTACCCGTCGGGAACACTGAAGCTTTCTTT. Residues: CASGLVPVGNTEAFF.

V usage is TRBV5-1 and J usage is TRBJ2-1; TRBD1 matches 9 bases. This CDR3 comprises 16 residues. Germline V gene lookup returns CDR1 SGHRS and CDR2 YFSETQ. Trimming at V came to 5 bases and at J to 7 bases, leaving 13 bases not matched to a gene. The CDR3 loop reads CASRSPWEQGANEQFF. CDR3 DNA sequence: TGCGCCAGCAGGTCCCCCTGGGAACAGGGGGCAAATGAGCAGTTCTTC. Together with reference TRBV5-1 and TRBJ2-1, the CDR3 gives the full variable domain: KAGVTQTPRYLIKTRGQQVTLSCSPISGHRSVSWYQQTPGQGLQFLFEYFSETQRNKGNFPGRFSGRQFSNSRSEMNVSTLELGDSALYLCASRSPWEQGANEQFFGPGTRLTVL.

This clonotype was recorded many times. This rearrangement joins TRBV20-1 to TRBJ2-3; tentatively, D is TRBD1 or TRBD2 (5 bases each). The length of the CDR3 is 14 residues. CDR1 and CDR2 from the germline V gene are DFQATT and SNEGSKA (reference sequence). The V end was cut by 3 bases, the J end by 5 bases, with 15 bases between. The DNA for the CDR3 is TGCAGTGCTAGCGGGGACGCACCCCTAGATACGCAGTATTTT. It yields the protein CSASGDAPLDTQYF.

This clonotype was counted between two and nine times. The chain has TRBV7-9 and TRBJ1-1; 12 bases match TRBD1. Germline CDR1 reads SEHNR; CDR2 reads FQNEAQ (reference sequence). V shed 6 bases, J shed 0 bases, and the junction held 8 bases outside the gene matches. This CDR3 comprises 17 residues. The CDR3 region is CASRSTGTGGMNTEAFF. DNA for the CDR3: TGTGCCAGCAGATCTACCGGGACAGGGGGCATGAACACTGAAGCTTTCTTT.

This clonotype was detected many times. The CDR3 here is CSARDAANYGYTF. The CDR3 nucleotides read TGCAGTGCAAGGGACGCCGCTAACTATGGCTACACCTTC. This chain uses TRBV20-1 with TRBJ1-2; D might be TRBD1 (5 bases). The CDR3 contains 13 residues. V was pared by 6 bases and J by 0 bases, with 11 bases between. Germline CDR1 is DFQATT and CDR2 is SNEGSKA (reference sequence).